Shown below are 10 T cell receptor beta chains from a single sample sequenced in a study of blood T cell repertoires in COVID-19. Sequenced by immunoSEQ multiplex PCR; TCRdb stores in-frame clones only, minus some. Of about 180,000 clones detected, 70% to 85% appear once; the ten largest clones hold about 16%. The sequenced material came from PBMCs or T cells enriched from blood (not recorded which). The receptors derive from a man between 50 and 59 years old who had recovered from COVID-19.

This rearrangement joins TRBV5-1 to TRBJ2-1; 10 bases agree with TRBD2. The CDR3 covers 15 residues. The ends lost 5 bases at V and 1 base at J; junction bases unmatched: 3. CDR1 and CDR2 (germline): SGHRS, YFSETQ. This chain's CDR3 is CASSPSGGSYNEQFF. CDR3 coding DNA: TGCGCCAGCAGTCCTAGCGGGGGTTCCTACAATGAGCAGTTCTTC.

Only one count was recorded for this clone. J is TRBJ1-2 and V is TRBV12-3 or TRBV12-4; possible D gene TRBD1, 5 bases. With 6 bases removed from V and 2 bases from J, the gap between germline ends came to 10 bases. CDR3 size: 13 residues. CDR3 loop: CASSRQLNYGYTF. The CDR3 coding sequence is TGTGCCAGCAGCCGACAGTTAAACTATGGCTACACCTTC.

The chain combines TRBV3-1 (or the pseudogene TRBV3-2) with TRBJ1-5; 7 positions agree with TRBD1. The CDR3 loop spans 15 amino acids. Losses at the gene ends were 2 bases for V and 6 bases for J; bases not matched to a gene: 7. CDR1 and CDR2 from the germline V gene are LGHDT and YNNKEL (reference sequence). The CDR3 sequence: CASSQMGGQSQPQHF. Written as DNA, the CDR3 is TGTGCCAGCAGCCAAATGGGGGGACAGAGTCAGCCCCAGCATTTT.

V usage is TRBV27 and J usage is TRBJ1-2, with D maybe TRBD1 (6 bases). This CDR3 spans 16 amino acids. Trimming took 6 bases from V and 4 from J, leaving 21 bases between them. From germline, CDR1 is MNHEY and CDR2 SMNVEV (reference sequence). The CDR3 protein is CASSGERHRVRYGYTF. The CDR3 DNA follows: TGTGCCAGCAGCGGAGAGAGACACAGGGTCCGCTATGGCTACACCTTC.

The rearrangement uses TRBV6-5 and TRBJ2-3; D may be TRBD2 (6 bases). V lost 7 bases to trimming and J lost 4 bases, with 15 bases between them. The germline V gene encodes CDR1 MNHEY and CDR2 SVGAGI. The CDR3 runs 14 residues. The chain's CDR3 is CASNPGGVPDTQYF. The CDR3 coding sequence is TGTGCCAGCAACCCCGGGGGAGTCCCAGATACGCAGTATTTT.

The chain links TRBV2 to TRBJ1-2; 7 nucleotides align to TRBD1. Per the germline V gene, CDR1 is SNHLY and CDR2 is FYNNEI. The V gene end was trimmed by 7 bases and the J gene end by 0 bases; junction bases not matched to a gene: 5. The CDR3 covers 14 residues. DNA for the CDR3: TGTGCCAGCAACCCCGGGACAGCTAACTATGGCTACACCTTC. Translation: CASNPGTANYGYTF.

CDR3: CASSFGTRGRQDTQYF. CDR3 DNA: TGTGCCAGCAGTTTCGGGACCAGGGGGCGCCAAGATACGCAGTATTTT. This rearrangement joins TRBV27 to TRBJ2-3; 8 bases map to TRBD1. The germline V gene encodes CDR1 MNHEY and CDR2 SMNVEV (reference sequence). The CDR3 covers 16 residues. Unmatched junction bases numbered 10, after V lost 3 bases and J lost 5 bases.

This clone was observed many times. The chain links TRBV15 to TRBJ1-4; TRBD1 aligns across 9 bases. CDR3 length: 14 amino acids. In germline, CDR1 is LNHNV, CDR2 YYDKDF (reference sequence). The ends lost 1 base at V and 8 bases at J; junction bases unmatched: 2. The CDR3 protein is CATSRGQGEEKLFF. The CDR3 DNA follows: TGTGCCACCAGCAGAGGACAGGGGGAAGAAAAACTGTTTTTT.

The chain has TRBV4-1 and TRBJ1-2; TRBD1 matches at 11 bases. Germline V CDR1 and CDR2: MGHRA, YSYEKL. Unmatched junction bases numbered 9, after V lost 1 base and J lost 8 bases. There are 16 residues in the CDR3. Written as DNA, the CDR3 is TGCGCCAGCAGCCAAGTAGGAGGACAGGGGGCGCGGGGCTACACCTTC. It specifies CASSQVGGQGARGYTF.

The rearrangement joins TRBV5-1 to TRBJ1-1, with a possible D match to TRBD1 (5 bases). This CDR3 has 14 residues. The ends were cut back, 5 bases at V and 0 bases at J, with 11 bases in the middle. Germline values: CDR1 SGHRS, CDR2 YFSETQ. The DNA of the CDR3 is TGCGCCAGCAGTCCCGGGGGGATGAACACTGAAGCTTTCTTT. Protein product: CASSPGGMNTEAFF.